The 18 T cell receptor beta chains presented below share a single source sample, sequenced in a study of T cell responses to AZD1222 COVID-19 vaccine. Method: immunoSEQ multiplex PCR; TCRdb's copy keeps in-frame clones and lacks some. Counted here are roughly 100,000 clones, approximately 89% occurring once; the ten biggest clones make up approximately 40%. Sequencing used peripheral blood, obtained 28 days after the second AZD1222 dose. The source is an adult who received the AZD1222 COVID-19 vaccine.

The V gene is TRBV4-2, the J gene TRBJ2-1, with D hard to call. Trimming pared 6 bases from V and 9 bases from J, leaving 9 bases between. The CDR3 runs to 11 residues. From germline, CDR1 is LGHNA and CDR2 YNFKEQ. The chain's CDR3 is CASSHRSEQFF. The CDR3 DNA follows: TGTGCCAGCAGTCACCGGTCTGAGCAGTTCTTC.

This rearrangement joins TRBV11-3 to TRBJ2-5, with 8 bases that match TRBD2. The CDR3 length is 14 residues. Germline V gives CDR1 SGHNT, CDR2 YENEEA. V lost 1 base and J lost 5; bases outside the gene matches: 3. Here the CDR3 reads CASSLASGSETQYF. The CDR3 bases are TGTGCCAGCAGCTTAGCTAGCGGGTCGGAGACCCAGTACTTC.

The chain carries TRBV7-2 and TRBJ1-4; TRBD1 aligns across 9 bases. The V gene end was trimmed by 2 bases and the J gene end by 7 bases; junction bases not matched to a gene: 5. Germline V lookup: CDR1 SGHTA, CDR2 FQGNSA. The CDR3 length is 15 residues. The CDR3 DNA sequence: TGTGCCAGCAGCTTACCACAGGGGGCCGGTGAAAAACTGTTTTTT. It translates to CASSLPQGAGEKLFF. Full variable domain (outside the CDR3, taken from reference TRBV7-2 and TRBJ1-4): GAGVSQSPSNKVTEKGKDVELRCDPISGHTALYWYRQSLGQGLEFLIYFQGNSAPDKSGLPSDRFSAERTGGSVSTLTIQRTQQEDSAVYLCASSLPQGAGEKLFFGSGTQLSVL.

This sequence joins TRBV11-3 and TRBJ1-1; tentatively, D is TRBD1 (5 bases). CDR1 is SGHNT and CDR2 is YENEEA in the germline V gene. Trimming shortened V by 9 bases and J by 2 bases, and 10 bases separated the two germline ends. The CDR3 length is 12 residues. For the CDR3, the DNA is TGTGCCAGTGACAGCGTTAACACTGAAGCTTTCTTT. Translating gives CASDSVNTEAFF.

The chain uses TRBV3-1 (or the pseudogene TRBV3-2) and TRBJ2-3; D is unresolved. In germline, CDR1 is LGHDT, CDR2 YNNKEL (reference sequence). The CDR3 totals 13 residues. V was clipped by 3 bases and J by 2 bases, with 6 bases between them. The DNA of the CDR3 is TGTGCCAGCAGCCACTCTACCACAGATACGCAGTATTTT. Protein sequence: CASSHSTTDTQYF.

V gene TRBV7-6 combines with J gene TRBJ1-5; the D is unclear. Looked up from germline, CDR1 is SGHVS and CDR2 is FNYEAQ. The length of the CDR3 is 13 residues. V was pared by 11 bases and J by 0 bases, with 11 bases between. The DNA for the CDR3 is TGTGCCTTCCACAATTATAGCAATCAGCCCCAGCATTTT. It encodes CAFHNYSNQPQHF.

This clone has more than one count but fewer than ten. This rearrangement joins TRBV28 to TRBJ2-7, with 8 bases lining up with TRBD1. Germline V gives CDR1 MDHEN, CDR2 SYDVKM. The CDR3 sequence is 14 residues long. J lost 7 bases, V lost 6 bases, and 11 bases had no gene match. The CDR3, as DNA: TGTGCCAGCAGGCCCCCCGACAGGGGAGGAGAGCAGTACTTC. It yields the protein CASRPPDRGGEQYF.

The V and J genes are TRBV18 and TRBJ2-7, with D possibly TRBD1 on 6 matching bases. The germline CDR1 and CDR2 sequences are KGHSH and LQKENI. The V end lost 3 bases, the J end lost 5 bases, and 11 bases lay between the germline ends. The CDR3 loop spans 13 amino acids. The CDR3 loop is CASSPSNRDEQYF. In nucleotides, the CDR3 is TGTGCCAGCTCACCCTCCAACAGGGACGAGCAGTACTTC.

The J gene is TRBJ2-1, the V gene TRBV29-1; 8 nucleotides align to TRBD2. The CDR3 has 17 residues. Germline V gene lookup returns CDR1 SQVTM and CDR2 ANQGSEA. With 3 bases clipped from V and 5 bases from J, the junction kept 15 bases outside the gene matches. In nucleotides, the CDR3 is TGCAGCGTTGAGGGTGGTAAGAGCGGGAGCCCCCACAATGAGCAGTTCTTC. It yields the protein CSVEGGKSGSPHNEQFF.

This chain joins TRBV19 and TRBJ2-5; D possibly corresponds to TRBD2 (6 bases). CDR1 LNHDA and CDR2 SQIVND come from the germline V gene (reference sequence). The CDR3 covers 13 residues. The V gene lost 1 base and the J gene lost 3 bases, with 6 bases spanning the gap. The CDR3 bases are TGTGCCAGTAGTATAGCGGGGGAAGAGACCCAGTACTTC. Amino acid sequence: CASSIAGEETQYF.

This chain joins TRBV27 and TRBJ1-5; D call uncertain. Trimming removed 4 bases from V and 9 bases from J, with 16 bases in between. The CDR3 extends over 14 amino acids. Germline values: CDR1 MNHEY, CDR2 SMNVEV (reference sequence). As DNA, the CDR3 is TGTGCCAGCAGTTCCCTAGCAACCCCGGGGCCCCAGCATTTT. Translated, it gives CASSSLATPGPQHF.

This rearrangement joins TRBV13 to TRBJ2-7, with D possibly being TRBD1 (7 bases). The length of the CDR3 is 14 residues. CDR1 and CDR2 (germline): PRHDT, FYEKMQ (reference sequence). With 5 bases removed from V and 3 bases from J, the gap between germline ends came to 14 bases. CDR3 bases: TGTGCCAGCAGCGTGCAGGGGGGCCTCTACGAGCAGTACTTC. It codes for CASSVQGGLYEQYF.

This clone has just one count. V is TRBV7-9 and J is TRBJ2-2; D is perhaps TRBD1 (5 bases). The CDR3 runs to 15 residues. Germline V lookup: CDR1 SEHNR, CDR2 FQNEAQ (reference sequence). Trimming left V 3 bases short and J 6 bases short, with 14 bases between. CDR3 nucleotide sequence: TGTGCCAGCAGCTTCAGGGATGTTTTGGCCGGGGAGCTGTTTTTT. It translates to CASSFRDVLAGELFF.

The V and J genes are TRBV2 and TRBJ2-1; D gene uncertain. The germline CDR1 and CDR2 sequences are SNHLY and FYNNEI. The V end was cut by 7 bases, the J end by 4 bases, with 8 bases between. This CDR3 contains 12 residues. CDR3 nucleotide sequence: TGTGCCAGCATGGCCAGTTACAATGAGCAGTTCTTC. This codes for CASMASYNEQFF.

This chain links TRBV30 with TRBJ2-7; perhaps TRBD2 as D (5 bases). The CDR3 covers 14 residues. CDR1 is GTSNPN, CDR2 SVGIG, per germline (reference sequence). V gave up 0 bases and J gave up 3 bases, with 12 bases separating them. The CDR3 here is CAWSVPLALYEQYF. The DNA of the CDR3 is TGTGCCTGGAGTGTCCCGCTAGCCCTCTACGAGCAGTACTTC.

This chain links TRBV6-4 with TRBJ1-6; D ambiguous. Between the trimmed V and J ends, which lost 3 bases and 7 bases, there was a span of 10 bases. This CDR3 is built from 14 residues. Germline V gene data show CDR1 as MRHNA and CDR2 as SNTAGT. This CDR3 is CASSEFAGNSPLHF. The CDR3 DNA reads as TGTGCCAGCAGTGAGTTTGCGGGAAATTCACCCCTCCACTTT.

The chain combines TRBV2 with TRBJ2-2; perhaps TRBD2 as D (6 bases). The CDR3 is made up of 14 amino acids. Germline CDR1 is SNHLY and CDR2 is FYNNEI. V was clipped by 6 bases and J by 6 bases, with 14 bases between them. The CDR3 DNA reads as TGTGCCAGCAGGGGAGGTTTACTGTCCGGGGAGCTGTTTTTT. Protein product: CASRGGLLSGELFF.

This chain links TRBV5-4 with TRBJ1-4; D call uncertain. The CDR3 has 14 amino acids. V dropped 1 base and J dropped 1 base, with 5 bases sitting between them. Germline CDR1 reads SGHNT; CDR2 reads YYREEE (reference sequence). The CDR3 protein is CASSLRETNEKLFF. Written as DNA, the CDR3 is TGTGCCAGCAGCTTGCGGGAAACTAATGAAAAACTGTTTTTT. Full variable domain (outside the CDR3, taken from reference TRBV5-4 and TRBJ1-4): ETGVTQSPTHLIKTRGQQVTLRCSSQSGHNTVSWYQQALGQGPQFIFQYYREEENGRGNFPPRFSGLQFPNYSSELNVNALELDDSALYLCASSLRETNEKLFFGSGTQLSVL.